These 29 T cell receptor beta chains were sequenced from one sample in a study of cytomegalovirus exposure and HLA in healthy donors. The PCR ran on 60 Vbeta and 13 Jbeta primers. TCRdb's table, derived via immunoSEQ multiplex PCR, lists solely in-frame clones and lacks some. Of some 170,000 clones listed, just over 75% are singletons. The specimen was PBMCs. Source of these receptors: a woman aged 40 to 55 in good health and CMV-seronegative.

The table lists this clone with a count of one. V and J are TRBV10-3 and TRBJ2-5; maybe TRBD1 (5 bases). The CDR3 covers 12 residues. Germline CDR1 and CDR2: ENHRY and SYGVKD. The germline V and J ends were trimmed by 6 bases and 3 bases, with 8 bases remaining between them. CDR3 region: CAIRGDEETQYF. CDR3 nucleotides: TGTGCCATCAGAGGGGATGAAGAGACCCAGTACTTC.

This rearrangement joins TRBV19 to TRBJ2-2; 7 bases line up with TRBD1. Losses at the gene ends were 4 bases for V and 5 bases for J; bases not matched to a gene: 4. CDR1 is LNHDA, CDR2 SQIVND, per germline (reference sequence). This CDR3 is built from 14 residues. The CDR3 here is CASSRGQKTGELFF. Here the CDR3 DNA reads TGTGCCAGTAGTAGGGGACAGAAGACCGGGGAGCTGTTTTTT.

The J gene is TRBJ1-1, the V gene TRBV10-1; D ambiguous. The CDR3 contains 13 residues. V was shortened by 8 bases and J by 2 bases, with 12 bases between the two germline ends. Germline V gene lookup returns CDR1 WNHNN and CDR2 SYGVQD (reference sequence). CDR3 nucleotide sequence: TGCGCCAGCCAGACGGGATCCAACACTGAAGCTTTCTTT. It specifies CASQTGSNTEAFF.

V gene TRBV5-8 combines with J gene TRBJ2-1; 7 bases line up with TRBD1. CDR1 and CDR2 (germline): SGHTS, YDEGEE. The CDR3 loop spans 14 amino acids. Losses at the gene ends were 4 bases for V and 10 bases for J; bases not matched to a gene: 11. CDR3 in amino acids: CASSAGTDRGEQFF. The CDR3 region has the DNA TGTGCCAGCAGCGCCGGGACAGACAGAGGGGAGCAGTTCTTC.

The genes are TRBV28 and TRBJ1-5; possible D gene TRBD1, 6 bases. The CDR3 totals 16 residues. The germline CDR1 and CDR2 sequences are MDHEN and SYDVKM. Trimming removed 5 bases at V and 0 bases at J, with 14 bases between. The CDR3 loop reads CASSPQGQYSNQPQHF. DNA of the CDR3: TGTGCCAGCAGTCCGCAAGGACAGTATAGCAATCAGCCCCAGCATTTT. Filled out from reference TRBV28 and TRBJ1-5, the complete variable domain reads DVKVTQSSRYLVKRTGEKVFLECVQDMDHENMFWYRQDPGLGLRLIYFSYDVKMKEKGDIPEGYSVSREKKERFSLILESASTNQTSMYLCASSPQGQYSNQPQHFGDGTRLSIL.

The V and J genes are TRBV7-9 and TRBJ2-2; 12 bases fit TRBD1. This CDR3 spans 15 amino acids. With V trimmed by 4 bases and J by 4 bases, 1 base remained unmatched. The V gene's germline CDR1 is SEHNR and CDR2 FQNEAQ (reference sequence). The CDR3 loop reads CASSWGQGATGELFF. DNA for the CDR3: TGTGCCAGCAGCTGGGGACAGGGGGCCACCGGGGAGCTGTTTTTT.

The V and J genes are TRBV10-1 and TRBJ2-5, with a weak D call TRBD2 (7 bases). Trimming cost V 4 bases and J 3 bases, with 12 bases left between them. Germline V CDR1 and CDR2: WNHNN, SYGVQD (reference sequence). The CDR3 contains 14 residues. The CDR3 spells CASSGGGGEETQYF. DNA for the CDR3: TGCGCCAGCAGTGGCGGGGGCGGGGAAGAGACCCAGTACTTC.

The genes are TRBV5-1 and TRBJ1-4; D is perhaps TRBD1 (5 bases). The CDR3 is made up of 15 amino acids. CDR1 is SGHRS, CDR2 YFSETQ, per germline. Deletions cut 3 bases from V and 3 bases from J, with 12 bases between. The CDR3 DNA sequence: TGCGCCAGCAGCTCGGTAGGGGCAGCTAATGAAAAACTGTTTTTT. This sequence encodes CASSSVGAANEKLFF.

The rearrangement links TRBV29-1 to TRBJ1-3; TRBD1 might be the D (5 bases). Germline V CDR1 and CDR2: SQVTM, ANQGSEA. V was clipped by 4 bases and J by 2 bases, with 6 bases between them. The CDR3 totals 12 residues. CDR3 sequence reads: CSVGTPGNTIYF. CDR3 in DNA: TGCAGCGTTGGGACACCTGGAAACACCATATATTTT.

The V call is TRBV27, the J call TRBJ2-1; 8 bases map to TRBD1. CDR1 and CDR2 (germline): MNHEY, SMNVEV (reference sequence). J was trimmed by 14 bases and V by 3 bases; bases with no gene match: 6. The CDR3 is 12 amino acids. CDR3 in DNA: TGTGCCAGCAGTTTCAAGGGGACAGGAGAGTTCTTC. As protein: CASSFKGTGEFF.

The V and J genes are TRBV2 and TRBJ2-1, with D perhaps matching TRBD2 (6 bases). CDR3 length: 16 amino acids. The germline V gene has CDR1 SNHLY and CDR2 FYNNEI. V was clipped by 3 bases and J by 0 bases, with 12 bases between them. CDR3 sequence (DNA): TGTGCCAGCAGTGAGCTGGCGGGGAGCTCCTACAATGAGCAGTTCTTC. Translated: CASSELAGSSYNEQFF.

This clone was detected many times. This chain connects TRBV6-1 to TRBJ1-1, with D hard to call. The V and J ends lost 1 base and 1 base respectively, with 10 bases between them. The CDR3 loop spans 15 amino acids. Germline lookup yields CDR1 MNHNS and CDR2 SASEGT. CDR3 coding DNA: TGTGCCAGCAGTGAAGGGAGGTCCAAGAACACTGAAGCTTTCTTT. Its translation is CASSEGRSKNTEAFF.

The chain links TRBV27 to TRBJ2-7; 9 bases are shared with TRBD2. Germline CDR1 and CDR2: MNHEY and SMNVEV (reference sequence). This CDR3 is built from 15 residues. Trimming at V came to 8 bases and at J to 7 bases, leaving 15 bases not matched to a gene. CDR3 coding DNA: TGTGCCAGCCGTGCTCCGTCAGCGGGAGGACAGGAGCAGTACTTC. This translates into CASRAPSAGGQEQYF.

For the CDR3, the DNA is TGTGCCAGCAGTCCTCGGACATTAGGGGGCTACACCTTC. Protein product: CASSPRTLGGYTF. This chain connects TRBV6-1 to TRBJ1-2, with a possible D match to TRBD1 (5 bases). V lost 5 bases, J lost 8 bases, and 15 bases lay in between. In germline, CDR1 is MNHNS, CDR2 SASEGT. CDR3 length equals 13 residues.

The chain combines TRBV18 with TRBJ2-7, with D tentatively TRBD2 (5 bases). V shed 3 bases and J shed 7 bases, with 10 bases lying between them. Germline lookup yields CDR1 KGHSH and CDR2 LQKENI. The CDR3 extends over 12 amino acids. The CDR3 nucleotides are TGTGCCAGCTCACCCCCCACGGGAGAGCAGTACTTC. Translating gives CASSPPTGEQYF.

The V and J genes are TRBV27 and TRBJ2-2; the match to TRBD2 covers 13 bases. This CDR3 is built from 19 residues. Germline loops: CDR1 MNHEY, CDR2 SMNVEV (reference sequence). The J segment lost 0 bases and the V segment lost 6 bases, leaving 10 bases of the junction unmatched. CDR3 coding DNA: TGTGCCAGCAGACCGACTAGCGGGAGGAGAAGGTCGAACACCGGGGAGCTGTTTTTT. Encoded protein: CASRPTSGRRRSNTGELFF.

The chain has TRBV27 and TRBJ1-5, with D tentatively TRBD1 (6 bases). The CDR3 length is 14 residues. Trimming took 1 base from V and 4 from J, leaving 8 bases between them. Germline V lookup: CDR1 MNHEY, CDR2 SMNVEV (reference sequence). CDR3 loop: CASSLWQGNQPQHF. CDR3 sequence (DNA): TGTGCCAGCAGTTTATGGCAGGGGAATCAGCCCCAGCATTTT.

This chain joins TRBV7-2 and TRBJ2-7; 10 nucleotides line up with TRBD2. Germline V lookup: CDR1 SGHTA, CDR2 FQGNSA. V lost 2 bases, J lost 3 bases, and 1 base stayed unmatched. The CDR3 covers 14 residues. CDR3 coding DNA: TGTGCCAGCAGCTTAACTAGCGGGAACTACGAGCAGTACTTC. Its translation: CASSLTSGNYEQYF.

The rearrangement links TRBV9 to TRBJ2-1; TRBD2 agrees at 8 bases. CDR1 and CDR2 (germline): SGDLS, YYNGEE. The CDR3 loop spans 15 amino acids. V gave up 4 bases and J gave up 7 bases; unmatched junction bases: 10. CDR3 in amino acids: CASSSPGGPGNEQFF. The CDR3 bases are TGTGCCAGCAGCTCACCGGGAGGGCCGGGGAATGAGCAGTTCTTC.

J is TRBJ2-1 and V is TRBV29-1; D tentatively reads TRBD1 or TRBD2 (5 bases each). The CDR3 is 14 residues long. Trimming stripped 7 bases from V and 2 bases from J, with 15 bases between. CDR1 is SQVTM and CDR2 is ANQGSEA in the germline V gene. CDR3 bases: TGCAGCGCTGAGGGGCAGCCCACCTACAATGAGCAGTTCTTC. Amino acid sequence: CSAEGQPTYNEQFF.

This chain connects TRBV11-3 to TRBJ2-1; D is perhaps TRBD2 (5 bases). Germline V gene lookup returns CDR1 SGHNT and CDR2 YENEEA. The CDR3 sequence is 12 residues long. Trimming left V 2 bases short and J 13 bases short, with 12 bases between. In nucleotides, the CDR3 is TGTGCCAGCAGCTTAAGGTCGGGATTTCAGTTCTTC. Encoded protein: CASSLRSGFQFF.

This chain joins TRBV6-5 and TRBJ2-5; the D is unclear. Trimming took off 0 bases at V and 5 bases at J, with 10 bases between the two ends. This CDR3 is 14 amino acids long. Germline V gene lookup returns CDR1 MNHEY and CDR2 SVGAGI. The chain's CDR3 is CASSYSYTVETQYF. Written as DNA, the CDR3 is TGTGCCAGCAGTTACTCCTATACAGTGGAGACCCAGTACTTC.

The chain is built from TRBV5-1 and TRBJ1-1, with unresolved D. The germline CDR1 and CDR2 sequences are SGHRS and YFSETQ. Trimming removed 1 base from V and 2 bases from J, with 6 bases in between. This CDR3 has 13 amino acids. CDR3 sequence reads: CASSLSVNTEAFF. The DNA for the CDR3 is TGCGCCAGCAGCTTGTCTGTAAACACTGAAGCTTTCTTT.

This chain joins TRBV2 and TRBJ2-1; no reliable D call. CDR3 length: 12 residues. CDR1 is SNHLY and CDR2 is FYNNEI in the germline V gene. Trimming shortened V by 3 bases and J by 8 bases, and 8 bases separated the two germline ends. DNA for the CDR3: TGTGCCAGCAGTGACCAGATCCATGAGCAGTTCTTC. Its protein product is CASSDQIHEQFF.

CDR3 coding DNA: TGTGCCAGCAGCTTATGGCGGGAAGATACGCAGTATTTT. Its protein is CASSLWREDTQYF. The V call is TRBV11-1, the J call TRBJ2-3, with a weak D call TRBD2 (6 bases). With 2 bases removed from V and 5 bases from J, the gap between germline ends came to 8 bases. Looked up from germline, CDR1 is SGHAT and CDR2 is FQDESV (reference sequence). The CDR3 length is 13 residues.

Comments on this clone: The same CDR3 also results from other DNA sequences found in this sample. The chain links TRBV30 to TRBJ2-7, with D tentatively TRBD1 (5 bases). The CDR3 is made up of 13 amino acids. The germline gives CDR1 GTSNPN, CDR2 SVGIG (reference sequence). Trimming cost V 5 bases and J 0 bases, with 11 bases left between them. For the CDR3, the DNA is TGTGCCTGGGACAGATCCAGCTCCTACGAGCAGTACTTC. Protein sequence: CAWDRSSSYEQYF.

The chain combines TRBV25-1 with TRBJ1-1; no clear D gene. This CDR3 has 13 amino acids. The V end lost 8 bases, the J end lost 4 bases, and 14 bases lay between the germline ends. Germline values: CDR1 MGHDK, CDR2 SYGVNS. The CDR3 spells CASGQSVSTEAFF. Written as DNA, the CDR3 is TGTGCCAGCGGGCAGAGTGTGAGCACTGAAGCTTTCTTT.

This clone is medium-sized (0.01 to 0.1%) in the sample. The V and J genes are TRBV6-5 and TRBJ2-7, with 10 bases aligning to TRBD1. The CDR3 is made up of 14 amino acids. CDR1 and CDR2 (germline): MNHEY, SVGAGI. V lost 6 bases to trimming and J lost 1 base; unmatched junction nucleotides: 3. The CDR3: CASRGTGASYEQYF. The DNA for the CDR3 is TGTGCCAGCAGAGGGACAGGGGCTTCCTACGAGCAGTACTTC.

V gene TRBV7-2 combines with J gene TRBJ1-2, with D possibly matching TRBD1 (5 bases). Trimming stripped 5 bases from V and 0 bases from J, with 19 bases between. The CDR3 has 17 residues. The germline V gene encodes CDR1 SGHTA and CDR2 FQGNSA. CDR3: CASSRIGQGLSNYGYTF. In DNA form, the CDR3 reads TGTGCCAGCAGCCGTATCGGACAAGGCTTATCTAACTATGGCTACACCTTC.